A selection of T cell receptor beta chains follows, all from one sample in a study of T cells in Graves' hyperthyroidism and ophthalmopathy. TCRdb reprocessed the multiplex PCR reads via MiXCR and lists one record per CDR3 protein. The data hold about 400,000 distinct CDR3 sequences, with about 14% observed a single time. The sample was blood. Receptors were obtained from a man between 18 and 29 years old with Graves' ophthalmopathy. Each CDR3 is given with its conserved first and last residue. A D gene is named only where the DNA matches it firmly. Rows may omit the clone size; those that give it use once, few, many or a size class.

D gene	V gene	clone size	J gene	CDR3 protein	CDR3 DNA
.	TRBV7-9	many	TRBJ2-3	CASSLGVITDTQYF	TGTGCCAGCAGCTTGGGGGTGATCACAGATACGCAGTATTTT
TRBD1	TRBV6-1	many	TRBJ2-7	CASSFRLTQGDEQYF	TGTGCCAGCAGCTTCCGATTGACGCAGGGGGACGAGCAGTACTTC
TRBD2	TRBV7-2	.	TRBJ2-3	CASSLGLAEDTQYF	TGTGCCAGCAGCTTGGGACTAGCGGAAGATACGCAGTATTTT
TRBD2	TRBV12-3/TRBV12-4	many	TRBJ2-4	CASTAAGVAKNIQYF	TGTGCCAGCACCGCAGCGGGAGTGGCCAAAAACATTCAGTACTTC
.	TRBV18	.	TRBJ2-2	CASSPTGAYTGELFF	TGTGCCAGCTCACCCACCGGGGCCTACACCGGGGAGCTGTTTTTT
.	TRBV4-1	.	TRBJ1-6	CASSQVRPGSPLHF	TGCGCCAGCAGCCAAGTACGGCCGGGATCACCCCTCCACTTT
.	TRBV2	.	TRBJ1-6	CASSDVGGGVSSPLHF	TGTGCCAGCAGTGATGTGGGGGGAGGAGTTAGTTCACCCCTCCACTTT
.	TRBV7-9	many	TRBJ1-2	CASSNNYGYTF	TGTGCCAGCAGCAACAACTATGGCTACACCTTC
.	TRBV4-2	few	TRBJ1-5	CASSQDRLGSNQPQHF	TGTGCCAGCAGCCAAGATCGTCTGGGCAGCAATCAGCCCCAGCATTTT
TRBD2	TRBV12-3/TRBV12-4	many	TRBJ2-3	CASSRTSGGAVVKTDTQYF	TGTGCCAGCAGTCGGACTAGCGGGGGGGCCGTCGTCAAGACAGATACGCAGTATTTT
TRBD1	TRBV5-1	.	TRBJ2-5	CASSSRGRWETQYF	TGCGCCAGCAGCTCCAGGGGGCGCTGGGAGACCCAGTACTTC
.	TRBV2	many	TRBJ2-5	CASSERSVRETQYF	TGTGCCAGCAGTGAACGGTCCGTCCGTGAGACCCAGTACTTC
.	TRBV2	.	TRBJ1-6	CASSDGGRYSPLHF	TGTGCCAGCAGTGACGGGGGCCGGTATTCACCCCTCCACTTT
.	TRBV12-5	.	TRBJ2-1	CASGGLHNEQFF	TGTGCTAGTGGAGGCCTACACAATGAGCAGTTCTTC
.	TRBV7-8	.	TRBJ2-3	CASSFTGPPAGTGTQYF	TGTGCCAGCAGTTTCACCGGGCCCCCCGCAGGAACGGGTACGCAGTATTTT
TRBD2	TRBV18	.	TRBJ2-5	CASSTASGAETQYF	TGTGCCAGCTCAACGGCTAGCGGGGCGGAGACTCAGTACTTC
.	TRBV6-2/TRBV6-3	many	TRBJ2-3	CASSYSGDSTDTQYF	TGTGCCAGCAGTTACTCGGGAGATAGCACAGATACGCAGTATTTT
TRBD1	TRBV2	many	TRBJ1-6	CASQRDRDNSPLHF	TGTGCCAGCCAGAGGGACAGAGATAATTCACCCCTCCACTTT
TRBD1	TRBV6-2/TRBV6-3	few	TRBJ1-5	CASSYTQGSINQPQHF	TGTGCCAGTTCTTACACACAGGGGTCAATCAATCAGCCCCAGCATTTT
.	TRBV13	many	TRBJ2-7	CASSLATKEQYF	TGTGCCAGCAGCTTAGCTACGAAGGAGCAGTACTTC
.	TRBV18	few	TRBJ2-3	CASSDDSDPSTDTQYF	TGTGCCAGCTCCGACGACAGCGACCCTAGCACAGATACGCAGTATTTT
.	TRBV20-1	many	TRBJ1-1	CSAQPGQMNTEAFF	TGCAGTGCTCAACCGGGACAAATGAACACTGAAGCTTTCTTT
.	TRBV24-1	few	TRBJ1-2	CATSDQGSTYGYTF	TGTGCCACCAGTGACCAGGGTAGTACCTATGGCTACACCTTC
TRBD1	TRBV5-1	many	TRBJ2-7	CASSVQGGNTYEQYF	TGCGCCAGCAGCGTACAGGGGGGCAACACCTACGAGCAGTACTTC
TRBD1	TRBV2	many	TRBJ2-5	CASSRTGSGETQYF	TGTGCCAGCAGCAGGACAGGTTCTGGAGAGACCCAGTACTTC
TRBD2	TRBV12-3/TRBV12-4	many	TRBJ2-3	CASSFSGGVTDTQYF	TGTGCCAGCAGTTTTTCGGGGGGGGTCACAGATACGCAGTATTTT
.	TRBV6-1	many	TRBJ2-1	CASSSRSYEQFF	TGTGCCAGCAGCTCCAGATCTTACGAGCAGTTCTTC
.	TRBV27	many	TRBJ1-1	CASSHKVTGALGAFF	TGTGCCAGCAGTCACAAAGTAACCGGGGCCCTTGGCGCTTTCTTT
.	TRBV7-9	few	TRBJ1-2	CASSIPSLRDNYGYTF	TGTGCCAGCAGTATCCCATCGCTCAGGGACAACTATGGCTACACCTTC
.	TRBV2	many	TRBJ1-1	CASSGHLEAFF	TGTGCCAGCAGCGGACACCTTGAAGCTTTCTTT
TRBD2	TRBV6-1	few	TRBJ2-7	CASSGGSGLAAYEQYF	TGTGCCAGCAGTGGTGGCTCAGGACTAGCGGCCTACGAGCAGTACTTC
.	TRBV6-1	many	TRBJ2-3	CASSRGQISTDTQYF	TGTGCCAGCAGTCGAGGACAGATTAGCACAGATACGCAGTATTTT
TRBD2	TRBV7-9	few	TRBJ2-1	CASSLELAVYNEQFF	TGTGCCAGCAGCCTTGAACTAGCGGTTTACAATGAGCAGTTCTTC
.	TRBV30	few	TRBJ1-6	CAWDRVRSPLHF	TGTGCCTGGGACCGCGTAAGATCACCCCTCCACTTT
TRBD1	TRBV12-3/TRBV12-4	.	TRBJ2-1	CASSPRTGNEQFF	TGTGCCAGCAGTCCAAGGACAGGCAATGAGCAGTTCTTC
.	TRBV12-3/TRBV12-4	many	TRBJ1-4	CASRAEGRDEKLFF	TGTGCCAGCAGAGCAGAGGGGAGGGATGAAAAACTGTTTTTT
TRBD1	TRBV7-9	many	TRBJ2-5	CASSLPNRGLIETQYF	TGTGCCAGCAGCTTACCGAACAGGGGGCTCATCGAGACCCAGTACTTC
.	TRBV7-9	many	TRBJ2-5	CASSPRTGPNQETQYF	TGTGCCAGCAGCCCGCGGACGGGTCCCAACCAAGAGACCCAGTACTTC
TRBD2	TRBV20-1	many	TRBJ2-1	CSARAPGLARRRNEQFF	TGCAGTGCTAGGGCTCCCGGACTAGCCCGTAGGCGAAATGAGCAGTTCTTC
TRBD1	TRBV11-2	many	TRBJ2-3	CASSSPYQGADTQYF	TGTGCCAGCAGCTCCCCCTATCAGGGGGCAGATACGCAGTATTTT
TRBD1	TRBV29-1	many	TRBJ2-7	CSVGRQGAGEQYF	TGCAGCGTTGGACGACAGGGGGCCGGGGAGCAGTACTTC
.	TRBV19	few	TRBJ1-3	CASSGGNTIYF	TGTGCCAGTTCGGGGGGAAACACCATATATTTT
.	TRBV4-1	few	TRBJ2-7	CASSQEDGILYEQYF	TGCGCCAGCAGCCAAGAGGATGGGATCCTCTACGAGCAGTACTTC
.	TRBV20-1	few	TRBJ2-5	CSASGAIEETQYF	TGCAGTGCTAGCGGGGCAATAGAAGAGACCCAGTACTTC
.	TRBV6-1	few	TRBJ2-5	CASSEAPAQETQYF	TGTGCCAGCAGTGAAGCTCCAGCCCAAGAGACCCAGTACTTC